This TCR beta chain was sequenced in a study of tumor-infiltrating lymphocytes in primary liver carcinoma. Study at large: Each participant had primary liver carcinoma, and surgical resection was the treatment. Those enrolled were patients of both sexes, who were aged 30 to 69 years. Tumors were stage T1-T3 N0M0, about 4.2 to 11 cm across.

From approximately 500 ng total RNA, TCR beta cDNA was generated with a primer in the constant region. Three nested multiplex PCR rounds, a slightly modified ARM-PCR, produced the libraries for TCR beta. The first two PCR rounds used TRBV1-TRBV30 forward primers with a C-beta reverse primer, around 10 cycles each. Via MiXCR, TCRdb re-called the multiplex PCR reads, giving one row per CDR3 protein. The sample records 180,000 or so distinct CDR3 sequences, approximately 60% being singletons. This clonotype was seen many times. There are 15 residues in the CDR3. V shed 0 bases and J shed 3 bases, with 12 bases lying between them. Germline CDR1 is SGHAT and CDR2 is FQNNGV. RNA isolated from unsorted whole blood supplied the blood RNA, with germline DNA also extracted.

This TCR was recovered from a man aged 35 to 55 with primary liver carcinoma and hepatitis B virus infection. The V and J genes are TRBV11-2 and TRBJ2-7; D unresolved. Sequenced material: peripheral blood. In DNA form, the CDR3 reads TGTGCCAGCAGCTTAGACAGGACCTACCTCTACGAGCAGTACTTC. Translated, it gives CASSLDRTYLYEQYF. Filled out from reference TRBV11-2 and TRBJ2-7, the complete variable domain reads EAGVAQSPRYKIIEKRQSVAFWCNPISGHATLYWYQQILGQGPKLLIQFQNNGVVDDSQLPKDRFSAERLKGVDSTLKIQPAKLEDSAVYLCASSLDRTYLYEQYFGPGTRLTVT.